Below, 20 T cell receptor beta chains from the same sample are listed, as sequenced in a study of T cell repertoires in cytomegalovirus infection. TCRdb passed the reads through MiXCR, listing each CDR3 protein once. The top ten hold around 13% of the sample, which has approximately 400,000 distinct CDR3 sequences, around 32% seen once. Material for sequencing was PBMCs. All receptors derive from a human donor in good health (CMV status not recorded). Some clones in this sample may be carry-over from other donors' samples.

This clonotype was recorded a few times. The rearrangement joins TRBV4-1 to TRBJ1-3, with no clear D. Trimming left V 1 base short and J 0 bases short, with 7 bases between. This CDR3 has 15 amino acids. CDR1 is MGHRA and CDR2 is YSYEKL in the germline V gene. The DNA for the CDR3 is TGCGCCAGCAGCCAAGGTACTTACTCTGGAAACACCATATATTTT. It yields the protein CASSQGTYSGNTIYF.

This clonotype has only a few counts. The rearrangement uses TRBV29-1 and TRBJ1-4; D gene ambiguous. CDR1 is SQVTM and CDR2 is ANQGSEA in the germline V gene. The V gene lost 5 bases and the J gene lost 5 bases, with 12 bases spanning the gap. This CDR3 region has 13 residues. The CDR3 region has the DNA TGCAGCGTTAGCCATAATGGCAATGAAAAACTGTTTTTT. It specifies CSVSHNGNEKLFF.

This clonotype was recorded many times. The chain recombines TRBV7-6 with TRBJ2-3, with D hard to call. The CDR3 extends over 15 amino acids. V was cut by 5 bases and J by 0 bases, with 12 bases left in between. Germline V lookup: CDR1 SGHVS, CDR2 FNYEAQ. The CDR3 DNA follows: TGTGCCAGCAGCCTAACGACCGCAAGCACAGATACGCAGTATTTT. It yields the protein CASSLTTASTDTQYF.

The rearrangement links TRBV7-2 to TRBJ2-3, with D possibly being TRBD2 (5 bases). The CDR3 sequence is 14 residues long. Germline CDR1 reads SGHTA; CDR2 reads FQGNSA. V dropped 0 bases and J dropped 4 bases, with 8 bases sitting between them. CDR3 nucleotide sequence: TGTGCCAGCAGCTTAGCGTCAGCGGCAGATACGCAGTATTTT. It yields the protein CASSLASAADTQYF. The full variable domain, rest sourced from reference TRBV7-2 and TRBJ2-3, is GAGVSQSPSNKVTEKGKDVELRCDPISGHTALYWYRQSLGQGLEFLIYFQGNSAPDKSGLPSDRFSAERTGGSVSTLTIQRTQQEDSAVYLCASSLASAADTQYFGPGTRLTVL.

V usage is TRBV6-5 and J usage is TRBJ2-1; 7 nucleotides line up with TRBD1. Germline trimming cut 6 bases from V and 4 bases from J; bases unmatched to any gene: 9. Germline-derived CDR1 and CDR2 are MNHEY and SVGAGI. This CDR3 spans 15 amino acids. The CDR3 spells CASRPVDREYNEQFF. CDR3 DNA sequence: TGTGCCAGCAGACCTGTCGACAGGGAATACAATGAGCAGTTCTTC.

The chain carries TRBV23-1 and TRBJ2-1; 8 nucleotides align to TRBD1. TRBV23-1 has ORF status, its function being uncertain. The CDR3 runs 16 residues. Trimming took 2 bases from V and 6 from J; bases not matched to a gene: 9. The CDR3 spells CASSQRGDRISNEQFF. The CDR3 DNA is TGCGCCAGCAGTCAAAGGGGGGACAGGATTTCCAATGAGCAGTTCTTC.

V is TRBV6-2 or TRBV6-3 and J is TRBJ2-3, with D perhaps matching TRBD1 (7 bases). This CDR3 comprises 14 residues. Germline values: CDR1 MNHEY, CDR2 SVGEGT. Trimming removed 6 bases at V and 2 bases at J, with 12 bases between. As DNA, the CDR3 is TGTGCCAGCAGACCAGGGGGGATCACAGATACGCAGTATTTT. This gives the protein CASRPGGITDTQYF.

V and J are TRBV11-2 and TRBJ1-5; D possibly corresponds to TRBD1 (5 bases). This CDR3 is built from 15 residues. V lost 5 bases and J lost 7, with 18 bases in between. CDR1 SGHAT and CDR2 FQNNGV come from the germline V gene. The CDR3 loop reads CASSRTSGGGQPQHF. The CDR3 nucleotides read TGTGCCAGCAGCCGAACCAGTGGGGGAGGACAGCCCCAGCATTTT.

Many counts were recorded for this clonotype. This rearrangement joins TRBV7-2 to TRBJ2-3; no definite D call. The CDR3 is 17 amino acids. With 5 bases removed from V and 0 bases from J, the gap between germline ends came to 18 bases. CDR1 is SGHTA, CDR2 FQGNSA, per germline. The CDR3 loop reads CASSRKLISPSTDTQYF. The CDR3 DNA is TGTGCCAGCAGCCGCAAGCTTATCTCCCCGAGCACAGATACGCAGTATTTT.

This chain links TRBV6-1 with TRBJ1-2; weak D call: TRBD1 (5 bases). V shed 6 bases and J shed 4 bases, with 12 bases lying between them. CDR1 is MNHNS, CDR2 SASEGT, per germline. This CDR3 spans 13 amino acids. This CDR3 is CASREGPVYGYTF. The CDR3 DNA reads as TGTGCCAGCAGGGAGGGGCCTGTCTATGGCTACACCTTC.

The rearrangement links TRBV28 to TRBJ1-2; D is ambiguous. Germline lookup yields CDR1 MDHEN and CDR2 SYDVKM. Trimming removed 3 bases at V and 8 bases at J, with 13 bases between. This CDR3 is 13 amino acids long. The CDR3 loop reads CASSLGGSGGYTF. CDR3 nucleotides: TGTGCCAGCAGTTTGGGCGGCTCAGGAGGCTACACCTTC.

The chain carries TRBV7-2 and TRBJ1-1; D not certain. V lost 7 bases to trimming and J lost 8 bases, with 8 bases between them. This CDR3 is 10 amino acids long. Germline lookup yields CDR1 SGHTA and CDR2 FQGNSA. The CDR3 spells CASKTIEAFF. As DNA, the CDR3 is TGTGCCAGCAAAACGATCGAAGCTTTCTTT.

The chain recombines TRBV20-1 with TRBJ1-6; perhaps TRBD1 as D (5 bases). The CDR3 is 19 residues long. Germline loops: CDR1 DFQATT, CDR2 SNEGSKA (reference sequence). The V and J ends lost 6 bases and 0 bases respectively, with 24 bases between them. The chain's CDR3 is CSAHPPLGQVSSYNSPLHF. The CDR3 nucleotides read TGCAGTGCCCACCCACCACTGGGGCAAGTGAGCTCCTATAATTCACCCCTCCACTTT.

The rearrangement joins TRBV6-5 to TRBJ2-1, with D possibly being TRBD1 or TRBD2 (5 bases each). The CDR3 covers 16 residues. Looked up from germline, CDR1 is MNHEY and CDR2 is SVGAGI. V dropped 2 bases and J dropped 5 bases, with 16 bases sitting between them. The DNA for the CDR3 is TGTGCCAGCAGTTACGCCCTTGGGGGTACCGACAATGAGCAGTTCTTC. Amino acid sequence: CASSYALGGTDNEQFF.

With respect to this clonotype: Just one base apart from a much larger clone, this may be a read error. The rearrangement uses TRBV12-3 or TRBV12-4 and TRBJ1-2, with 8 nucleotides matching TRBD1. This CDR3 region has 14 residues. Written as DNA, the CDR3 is TGTGCCAGCAGTTCCCCCCGGACAGGGTCTGGCGACACCTTC. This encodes CASSSPRTGSGDTF.

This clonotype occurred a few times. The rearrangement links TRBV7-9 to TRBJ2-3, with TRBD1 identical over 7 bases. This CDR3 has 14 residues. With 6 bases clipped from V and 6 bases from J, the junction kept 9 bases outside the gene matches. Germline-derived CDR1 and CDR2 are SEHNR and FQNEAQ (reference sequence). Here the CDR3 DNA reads TGTGCCAGCAGTTCCAGACAGGGAAGGGATACGCAGTATTTT. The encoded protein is CASSSRQGRDTQYF.

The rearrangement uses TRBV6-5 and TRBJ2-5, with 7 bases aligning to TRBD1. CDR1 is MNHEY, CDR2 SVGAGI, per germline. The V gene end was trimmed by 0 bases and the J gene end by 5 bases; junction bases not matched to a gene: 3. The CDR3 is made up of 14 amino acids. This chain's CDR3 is CASSYSTGYETQYF. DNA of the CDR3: TGTGCCAGCAGTTACTCGACAGGGTACGAGACCCAGTACTTC.

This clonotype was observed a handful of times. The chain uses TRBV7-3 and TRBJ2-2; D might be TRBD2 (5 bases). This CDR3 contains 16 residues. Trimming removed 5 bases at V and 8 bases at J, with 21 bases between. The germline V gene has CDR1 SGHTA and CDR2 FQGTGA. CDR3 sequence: CASSPHLVREGGELFF. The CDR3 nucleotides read TGTGCCAGCAGCCCACACCTAGTCCGCGAGGGAGGGGAGCTGTTTTTT.

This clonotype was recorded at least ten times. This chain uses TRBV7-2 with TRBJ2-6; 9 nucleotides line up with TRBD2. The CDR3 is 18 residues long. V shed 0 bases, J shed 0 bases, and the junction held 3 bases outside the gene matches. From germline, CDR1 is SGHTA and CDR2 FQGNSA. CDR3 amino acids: CASSLATSGSSGANVLTF. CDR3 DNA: TGTGCCAGCAGCTTAGCGACTAGCGGAAGCTCTGGGGCCAACGTCCTGACTTTC.

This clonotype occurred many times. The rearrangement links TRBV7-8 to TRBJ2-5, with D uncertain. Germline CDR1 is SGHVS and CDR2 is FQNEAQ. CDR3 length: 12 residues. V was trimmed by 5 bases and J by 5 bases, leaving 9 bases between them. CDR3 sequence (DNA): TGTGCCAGCAGCCCCATTGCGGAGACCCAGTACTTC. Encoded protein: CASSPIAETQYF.